This TCR beta chain appears in the sequencing data of a study of blood T cell repertoires in COVID-19. At the level of the study: There were acute and convalescent COVID-19 samples, and they came from the United States, Italy and Spain. Nucleic acid was either cDNA or gDNA, and it came from T cells, B-cell-depleted T cells, or PBMCs.

V dropped 3 bases and J dropped 13 bases, with 13 bases sitting between them. CDR1 LNHDA and CDR2 SQIVND come from the germline V gene (reference sequence). The CDR3 runs to 13 residues. Study processing details: Estimation of nucleated cell counts was performed using reference gene primer amplification. This table comes from immunoSEQ multiplex PCR, and its TCRdb copy is limited to in-frame clones, with some not included. From that table come the V and J calls and clone size; the DNA was used to work out D and trimming. There are around 300,000 clones in the sample; roughly 85% occur only once, and approximately 10% lies in the top ten.

The chain is built from TRBV19 and TRBJ1-6; a possible D gene is TRBD1 (5 bases). The source of this sequence is a woman in her 70s with acute or convalescent COVID-19. The sequenced sample was peripheral blood. The chain's CDR3 is CASSIGAGRPLHF. CDR3 nucleotides: TGTGCCAGTAGTATCGGAGCAGGGAGGCCCCTCCACTTT.